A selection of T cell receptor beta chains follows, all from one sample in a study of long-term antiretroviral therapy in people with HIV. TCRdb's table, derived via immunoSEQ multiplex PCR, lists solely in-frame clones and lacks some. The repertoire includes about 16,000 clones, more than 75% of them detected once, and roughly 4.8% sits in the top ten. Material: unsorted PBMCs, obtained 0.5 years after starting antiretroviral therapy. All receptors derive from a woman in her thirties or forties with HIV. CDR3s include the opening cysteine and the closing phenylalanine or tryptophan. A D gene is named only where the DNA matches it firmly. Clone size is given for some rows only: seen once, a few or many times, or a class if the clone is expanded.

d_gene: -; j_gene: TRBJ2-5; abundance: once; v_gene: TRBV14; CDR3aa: CASSSGVTQYF; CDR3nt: TGTGCCAGCAGCTCCGGGGTGACCCAGTACTTC
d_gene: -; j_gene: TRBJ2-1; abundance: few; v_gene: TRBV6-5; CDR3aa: CASSRGQSSYNEQFF; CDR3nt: TGTGCCAGCAGTCGGGGACAAAGCTCCTACAATGAGCAGTTCTTC
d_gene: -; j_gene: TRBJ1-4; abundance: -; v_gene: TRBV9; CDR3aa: CASSATGPKHSTNEKLFF; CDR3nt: TGTGCCAGCAGTGCTACGGGGCCAAAGCATTCAACTAATGAAAAACTGTTTTTT
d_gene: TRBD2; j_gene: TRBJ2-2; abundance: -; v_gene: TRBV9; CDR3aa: CASSLSGVAGTGELFF; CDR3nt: TGTGCCAGCAGCTTGAGCGGGGTAGCGGGCACCGGGGAGCTGTTTTTT
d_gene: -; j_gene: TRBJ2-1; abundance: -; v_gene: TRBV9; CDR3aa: CASSVVGEQFF; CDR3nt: TGTGCCAGCAGCGTAGTAGGTGAGCAGTTCTTC
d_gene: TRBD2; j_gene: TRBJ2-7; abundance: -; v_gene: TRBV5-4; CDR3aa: CASSLEGAGAPQQYF; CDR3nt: TGTGCCAGCAGCTTGGAAGGAGCGGGAGCCCCTCAGCAGTACTTC
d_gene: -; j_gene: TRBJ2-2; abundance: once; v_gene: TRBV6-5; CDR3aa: CASSYSTGELFF; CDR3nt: TGTGCCAGCAGTTACTCGACCGGGGAGCTGTTTTTT
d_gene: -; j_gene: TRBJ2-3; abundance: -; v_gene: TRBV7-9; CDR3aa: CAGTRREDTDTQYF; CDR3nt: TGTGCCGGGACACGCCGGGAGGACACAGATACGCAGTATTTT
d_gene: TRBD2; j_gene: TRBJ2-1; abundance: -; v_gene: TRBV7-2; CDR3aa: CASSPSGRGNEQFF; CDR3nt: TGTGCCAGCAGCCCTAGCGGGAGGGGGAATGAGCAGTTCTTC
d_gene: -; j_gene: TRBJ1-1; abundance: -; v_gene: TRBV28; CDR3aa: CASRSSVVEAFF; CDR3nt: TGTGCCAGCAGGAGCAGTGTCGTTGAAGCTTTCTTT
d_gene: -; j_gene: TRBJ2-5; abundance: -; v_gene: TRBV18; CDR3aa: CASSPGAILVETQYF; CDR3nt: TGTGCCAGCTCACCTGGAGCTATTCTCGTGGAGACCCAGTACTTC
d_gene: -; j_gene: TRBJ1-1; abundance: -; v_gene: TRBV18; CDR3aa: CASSPSENTEAFF; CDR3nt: TGTGCCAGCTCACCAAGCGAGAACACTGAAGCTTTCTTT
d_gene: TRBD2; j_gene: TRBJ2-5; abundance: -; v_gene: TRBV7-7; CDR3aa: CASSLRAGGPLGQETQYF; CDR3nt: TGTGCCAGCAGCTTAAGAGCGGGAGGGCCCCTAGGCCAAGAGACCCAGTACTTC
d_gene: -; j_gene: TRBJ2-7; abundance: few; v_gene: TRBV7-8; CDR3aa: CASSLITGTTSSYEQYF; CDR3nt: TGTGCCAGCAGCTTAATAACCGGGACGACGTCGTCCTACGAGCAGTACTTC
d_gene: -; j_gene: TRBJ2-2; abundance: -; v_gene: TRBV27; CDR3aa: CASSLSQTGELFF; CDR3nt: TGTGCCAGCAGTTTATCGCAAACCGGGGAGCTGTTTTTT
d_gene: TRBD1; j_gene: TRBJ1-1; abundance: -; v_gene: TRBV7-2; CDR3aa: CASSLTGVGTEAFF; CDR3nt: TGTGCCAGCAGCTTGACAGGGGTGGGGACTGAAGCTTTCTTT
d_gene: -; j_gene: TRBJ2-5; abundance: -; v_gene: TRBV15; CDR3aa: CATSKNSGSFETQYF; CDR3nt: TGTGCCACCAGCAAAAATAGCGGTTCTTTCGAGACCCAGTACTTC
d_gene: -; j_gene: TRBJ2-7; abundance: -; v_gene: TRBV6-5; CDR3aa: CASSYSGGTTYEQYF; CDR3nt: TGTGCCAGCAGTTACTCTGGCGGGACCACCTACGAGCAGTACTTC
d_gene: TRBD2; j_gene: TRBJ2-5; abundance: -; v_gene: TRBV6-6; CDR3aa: CASSPGLAETQYF; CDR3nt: TGTGCCAGCAGTCCTGGACTAGCGGAGACCCAGTACTTC
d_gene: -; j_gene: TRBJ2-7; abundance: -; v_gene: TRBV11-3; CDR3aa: CASSLRGTYEQYF; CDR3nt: TGTGCCAGCAGCTTAAGAGGGACCTACGAGCAGTACTTC
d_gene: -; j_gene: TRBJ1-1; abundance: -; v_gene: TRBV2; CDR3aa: CASSYSTEAFF; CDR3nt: TGTGCCAGCAGTTATAGTACTGAAGCTTTCTTT
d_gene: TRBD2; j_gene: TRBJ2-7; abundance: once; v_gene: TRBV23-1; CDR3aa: CASSRDSGRYTYEQYF; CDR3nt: TGCGCCAGCAGTCGGGATAGCGGGAGGTACACCTACGAGCAGTACTTC
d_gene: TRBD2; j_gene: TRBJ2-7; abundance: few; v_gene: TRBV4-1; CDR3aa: CASSPETSDPYEQYF; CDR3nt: TGCGCCAGCAGCCCGGAGACTAGCGACCCCTACGAGCAGTACTTC
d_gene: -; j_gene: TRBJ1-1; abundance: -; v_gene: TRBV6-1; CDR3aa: CAIISGQMNTEAFF; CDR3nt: TGTGCCATCATCTCTGGACAGATGAACACTGAAGCTTTCTTT
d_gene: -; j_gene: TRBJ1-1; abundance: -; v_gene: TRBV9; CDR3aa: CASSAGNTEAFF; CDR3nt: TGTGCCAGCAGCGCGGGGAACACTGAAGCTTTCTTT
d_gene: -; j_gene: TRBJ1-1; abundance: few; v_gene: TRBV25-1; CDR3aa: CASSESRVGNTEAFF; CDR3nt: TGTGCCAGCAGTGAGAGTCGCGTGGGGAACACTGAAGCTTTCTTT
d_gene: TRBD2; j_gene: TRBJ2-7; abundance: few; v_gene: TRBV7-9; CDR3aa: CASSTRTSGSYEQYF; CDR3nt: TGTGCCAGCAGCACGCGGACTAGCGGTTCCTACGAGCAGTACTTC